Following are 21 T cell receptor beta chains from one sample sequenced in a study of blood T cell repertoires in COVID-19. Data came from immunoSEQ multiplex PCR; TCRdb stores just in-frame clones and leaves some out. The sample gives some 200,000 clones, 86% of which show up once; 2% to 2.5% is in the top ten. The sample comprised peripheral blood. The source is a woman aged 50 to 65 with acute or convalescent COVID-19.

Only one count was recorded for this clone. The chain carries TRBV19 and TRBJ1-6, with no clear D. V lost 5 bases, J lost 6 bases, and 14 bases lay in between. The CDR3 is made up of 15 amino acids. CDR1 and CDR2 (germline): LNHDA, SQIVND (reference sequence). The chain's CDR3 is CASSSAGTSNSPLHF. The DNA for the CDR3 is TGTGCCAGTAGTTCCGCGGGCACTAGTAATTCACCCCTCCACTTT.

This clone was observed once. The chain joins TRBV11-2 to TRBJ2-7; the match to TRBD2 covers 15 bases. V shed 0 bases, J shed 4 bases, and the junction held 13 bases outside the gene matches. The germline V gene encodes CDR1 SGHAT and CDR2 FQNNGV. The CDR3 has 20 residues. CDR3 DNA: TGTGCCAGCAGCTTAGAGTTTAGGACTAGCGGGGGGGGCCGCCAGTACGAGCAGTACTTC. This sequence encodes CASSLEFRTSGGGRQYEQYF.

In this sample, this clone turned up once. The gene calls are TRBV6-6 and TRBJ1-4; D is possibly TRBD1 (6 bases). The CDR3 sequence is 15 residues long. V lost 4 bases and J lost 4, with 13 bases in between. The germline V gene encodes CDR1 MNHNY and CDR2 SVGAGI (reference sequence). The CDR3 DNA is TGTGCCAGCAGTTTCCTCACAGGGAATAATGAAAAACTGTTTTTT. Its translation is CASSFLTGNNEKLFF.

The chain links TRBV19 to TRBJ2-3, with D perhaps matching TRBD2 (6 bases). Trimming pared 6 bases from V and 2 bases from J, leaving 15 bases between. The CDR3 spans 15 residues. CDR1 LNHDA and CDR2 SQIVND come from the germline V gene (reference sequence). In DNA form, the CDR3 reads TGTGCCAGTAGCCTCTGGGAGGCACCCACAGATACGCAGTATTTT. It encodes CASSLWEAPTDTQYF.

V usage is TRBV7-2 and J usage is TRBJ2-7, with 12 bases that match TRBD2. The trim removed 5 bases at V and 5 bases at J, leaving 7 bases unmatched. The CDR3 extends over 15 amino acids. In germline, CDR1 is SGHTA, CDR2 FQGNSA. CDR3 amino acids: CASSLLAGGSHEQYF. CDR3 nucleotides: TGTGCCAGCAGCCTACTAGCGGGAGGTTCCCACGAGCAGTACTTC.

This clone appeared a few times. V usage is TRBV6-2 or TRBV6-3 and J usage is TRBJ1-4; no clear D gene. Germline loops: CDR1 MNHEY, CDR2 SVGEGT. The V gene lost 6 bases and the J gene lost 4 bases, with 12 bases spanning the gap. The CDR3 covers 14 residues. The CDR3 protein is CASSAQRGNEKLFF. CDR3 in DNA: TGTGCCAGCAGCGCCCAGCGGGGTAATGAAAAACTGTTTTTT.

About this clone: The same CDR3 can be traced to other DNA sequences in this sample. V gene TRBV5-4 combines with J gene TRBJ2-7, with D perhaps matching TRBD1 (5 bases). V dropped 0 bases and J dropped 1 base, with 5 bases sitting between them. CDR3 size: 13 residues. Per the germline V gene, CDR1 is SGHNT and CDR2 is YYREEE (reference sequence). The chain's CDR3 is CASSLGQSYEQYF. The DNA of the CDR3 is TGTGCCAGCAGCTTGGGACAGTCCTACGAGCAGTACTTC.

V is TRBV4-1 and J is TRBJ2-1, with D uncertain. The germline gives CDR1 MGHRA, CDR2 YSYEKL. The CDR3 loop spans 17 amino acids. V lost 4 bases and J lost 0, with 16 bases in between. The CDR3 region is CASSPILLFSSYNEQFF. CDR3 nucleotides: TGCGCCAGCAGCCCAATACTACTCTTCAGCTCCTACAATGAGCAGTTCTTC.

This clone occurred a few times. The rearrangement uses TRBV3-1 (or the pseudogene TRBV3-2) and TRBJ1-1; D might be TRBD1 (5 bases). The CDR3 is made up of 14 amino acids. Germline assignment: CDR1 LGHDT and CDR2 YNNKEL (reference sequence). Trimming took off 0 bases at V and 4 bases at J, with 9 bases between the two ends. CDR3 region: CASSQDRGGTEAFF. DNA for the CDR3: TGTGCCAGCAGCCAAGATCGGGGGGGCACTGAAGCTTTCTTT.

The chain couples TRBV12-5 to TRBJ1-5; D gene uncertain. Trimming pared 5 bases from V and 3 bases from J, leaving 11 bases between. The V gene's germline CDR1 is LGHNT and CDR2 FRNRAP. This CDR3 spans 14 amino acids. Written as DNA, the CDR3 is TGTGCTAGTGGTCCCCACGGTTACAATCAGCCCCAGCATTTT. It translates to CASGPHGYNQPQHF.

The CDR3 DNA sequence: TGTGCCACCAGCAGCGTTACAGGGAGTCATAGGGAAAAACTGTTTTTT. It specifies CATSSVTGSHREKLFF. The rearrangement joins TRBV15 to TRBJ1-4; D might be TRBD1 (6 bases). The V gene's germline CDR1 is LNHNV and CDR2 YYDKDF (reference sequence). Trimming shortened V by 3 bases and J by 8 bases, and 19 bases separated the two germline ends. This CDR3 is 16 amino acids long.

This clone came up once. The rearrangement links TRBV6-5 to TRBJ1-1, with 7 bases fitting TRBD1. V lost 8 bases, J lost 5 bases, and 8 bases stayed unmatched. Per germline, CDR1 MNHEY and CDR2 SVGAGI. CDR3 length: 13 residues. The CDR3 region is CASRRGRRTEAFF. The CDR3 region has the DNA TGTGCCAGCCGAAGGGGGCGCCGAACTGAAGCTTTCTTT.

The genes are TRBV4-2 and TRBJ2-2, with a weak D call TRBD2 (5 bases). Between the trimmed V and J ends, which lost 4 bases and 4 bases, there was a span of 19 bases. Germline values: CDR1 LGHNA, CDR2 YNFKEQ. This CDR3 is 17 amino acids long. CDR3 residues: CASSPSGEGRSTGELFF. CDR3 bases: TGTGCCAGCAGCCCCTCCGGAGAGGGTCGGAGCACCGGGGAGCTGTTTTTT.

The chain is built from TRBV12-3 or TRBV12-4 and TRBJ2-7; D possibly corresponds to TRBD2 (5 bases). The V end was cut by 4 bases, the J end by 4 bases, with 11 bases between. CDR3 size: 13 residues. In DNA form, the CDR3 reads TGTGCCAGCAGTTCCGGGGTTGGGTACGAGCAGTACTTC. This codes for CASSSGVGYEQYF.

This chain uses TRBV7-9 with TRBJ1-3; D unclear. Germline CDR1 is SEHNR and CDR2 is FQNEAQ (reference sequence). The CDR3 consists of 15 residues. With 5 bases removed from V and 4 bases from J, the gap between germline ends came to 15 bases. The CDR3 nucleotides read TGTGCCAGCAGCCAGCCGGGAGAGAAGGGAAACACCATATATTTT. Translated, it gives CASSQPGEKGNTIYF.

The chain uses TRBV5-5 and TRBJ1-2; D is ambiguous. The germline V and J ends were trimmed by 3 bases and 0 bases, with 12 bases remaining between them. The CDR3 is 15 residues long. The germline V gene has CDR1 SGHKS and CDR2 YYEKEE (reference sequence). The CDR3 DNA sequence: TGTGCCAGCAGCTCCCAGGTGAGCTCTAACTATGGCTACACCTTC. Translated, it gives CASSSQVSSNYGYTF.

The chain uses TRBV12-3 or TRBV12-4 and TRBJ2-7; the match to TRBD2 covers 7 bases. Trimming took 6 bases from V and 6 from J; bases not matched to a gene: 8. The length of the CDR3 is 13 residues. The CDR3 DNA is TGTGCCAGCAGGCTGCGGGGGTGGGGCGAGCAGTACTTC. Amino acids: CASRLRGWGEQYF.

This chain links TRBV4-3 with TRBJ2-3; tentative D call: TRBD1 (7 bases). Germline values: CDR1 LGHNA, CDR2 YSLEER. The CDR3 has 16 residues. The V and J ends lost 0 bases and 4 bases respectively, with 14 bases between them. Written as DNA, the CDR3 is TGCGCCAGCAGCCAAGAGGAGCAGGGGGGATCAGATACGCAGTATTTT. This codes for CASSQEEQGGSDTQYF.

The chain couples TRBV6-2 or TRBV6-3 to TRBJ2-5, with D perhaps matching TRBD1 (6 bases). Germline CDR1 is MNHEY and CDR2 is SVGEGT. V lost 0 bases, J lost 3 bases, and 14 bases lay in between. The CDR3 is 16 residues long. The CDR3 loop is CASSYSTAGDKETQYF. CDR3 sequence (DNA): TGTGCCAGCAGTTACTCGACGGCAGGGGACAAAGAGACCCAGTACTTC.

The CDR3 loop reads CASSLATVGEQYF. The CDR3 coding sequence is TGTGCCAGCAGCTTGGCGACAGTTGGGGAGCAGTACTTC. The chain carries TRBV5-4 and TRBJ2-7; tentative D call: TRBD1 (5 bases). Germline V gene data show CDR1 as SGHNT and CDR2 as YYREEE (reference sequence). Trimming removed 0 bases at V and 7 bases at J, with 11 bases between. CDR3 size: 13 residues. The complete variable domain, with remaining parts taken from reference TRBV5-4 and TRBJ2-7, reads ETGVTQSPTHLIKTRGQQVTLRCSSQSGHNTVSWYQQALGQGPQFIFQYYREEENGRGNFPPRFSGLQFPNYSSELNVNALELDDSALYLCASSLATVGEQYFGPGTRLTVT.

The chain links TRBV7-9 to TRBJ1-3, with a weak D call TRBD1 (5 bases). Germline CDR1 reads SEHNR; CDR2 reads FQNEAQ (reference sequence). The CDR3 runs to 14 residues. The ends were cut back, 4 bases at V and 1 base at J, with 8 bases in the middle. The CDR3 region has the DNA TGTGCCAGCAGCTCCCACAGGTCTGGAAACACCATATATTTT. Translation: CASSSHRSGNTIYF.